This T cell receptor (beta chain) is from a study of blood T cell repertoires in COVID-19. Overall study context: Collection of acute and convalescent COVID-19 samples took place in the United States, Italy and Spain. PBMCs, B-cell-depleted T cells, or T cells provided the cDNA or gDNA that made up the material.

This clone was counted between two and nine times. Per the original data handling: Reference gene primer amplification gave nucleated cell count estimates. Measured with immunoSEQ multiplex PCR; TCRdb has only the in-frame clones, and not every one. V and J calls and clone size are those listed in that table; D and trimming were worked out from the DNA. This sample has 84,000 or so clones, with less than 85% found just once. There are 15 residues in the CDR3. Germline V gives CDR1 SGHDN, CDR2 FVKESK. Trimming shortened V by 2 bases and J by 2 bases, and 11 bases separated the two germline ends. This rearrangement joins TRBV14 to TRBJ2-3; TRBD2 is a possible D gene (6 bases). The TCR originated in an elderly woman with acute or convalescent COVID-19. Sequencing used peripheral blood. The DNA of the CDR3 is TGTGCCAGCAGCCAATGGCGGGGCGCCACAGATACGCAGTATTTT. Translation gives CASSQWRGATDTQYF.